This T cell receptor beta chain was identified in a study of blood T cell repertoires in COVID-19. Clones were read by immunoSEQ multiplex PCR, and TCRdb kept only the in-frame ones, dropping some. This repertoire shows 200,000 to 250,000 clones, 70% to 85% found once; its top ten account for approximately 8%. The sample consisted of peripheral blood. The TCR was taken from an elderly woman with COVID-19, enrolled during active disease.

The CDR3: CASSQDTGNRGTGELFF. DNA for the CDR3: TGTGCCAGCAGCCAAGATACGGGGAACCGGGGTACCGGGGAGCTGTTTTTT. The rearrangement joins TRBV3-1 (or the pseudogene TRBV3-2) to TRBJ2-2; D may be TRBD2 (5 bases). This CDR3 region has 17 residues. Deletions cut 0 bases from V and 5 bases from J, with 16 bases between. The germline gives CDR1 LGHDT, CDR2 YNNKEL (reference sequence).